These T cell receptor beta chains were read from a single sample in a study of shared clonotypes between healthy human individuals. Assay: immunoSEQ multiplex PCR; the TCRdb copy retains only in-frame clones and omits some. The profile shows hundreds of thousands of clones, roughly 96% of them singletons. Material for sequencing was naive CD8+ T cells sorted from blood. All receptors come from a woman in her 30s in good health. Both conserved end residues are part of each CDR3. The D gene is left open where the match is weak. Clone size, where shown, is once, few, many, or a class for clones that have expanded.

abundance,j_gene,v_gene,d_gene,CDR3aa,CDR3nt
-,TRBJ1-5,TRBV16,-,CASSQSRGEGSNQPQHF,TGTGCCAGCAGCCAATCACGCGGGGAGGGTAGCAATCAGCCCCAGCATTTT
-,TRBJ2-7,TRBV27,-,CASSPEGWGHEQYF,TGTGCCAGCAGTCCGGAGGGGTGGGGCCACGAGCAGTACTTC
once,TRBJ1-1,TRBV5-4,TRBD1,CASSLLDRGRYTEAFF,TGTGCCAGCAGCTTGTTGGACAGGGGGCGATACACTGAAGCTTTCTTT
-,TRBJ2-7,TRBV27,-,CASSLDKGYEQYF,TGTGCCAGCAGTTTAGATAAGGGTTACGAGCAGTACTTC
-,TRBJ1-5,TRBV28,-,CASSLEGGYSNQPQHF,TGTGCCAGCAGTTTAGAGGGCGGTTATAGCAATCAGCCCCAGCATTTT
-,TRBJ2-7,TRBV21-1,-,CASSKATGVSGSEQYF,TGTGCCAGCAGCAAAGCTACAGGGGTCTCTGGATCGGAGCAGTACTTC
-,TRBJ2-2,TRBV28,-,CASSLIGNTGELFF,TGTGCCAGCAGTTTAATAGGGAACACCGGGGAGCTGTTTTTT
-,TRBJ1-2,TRBV19,TRBD1,CASIRQGAHGYTF,TGTGCCAGTATCCGACAGGGGGCGCATGGCTACACCTTC
-,TRBJ2-1,TRBV2,TRBD2,CASSVRGRLAGYNEQFF,TGTGCCAGCAGTGTTAGGGGGCGGCTAGCGGGGTATAATGAGCAGTTCTTC
-,TRBJ2-7,TRBV27,TRBD2,CASSIGRAYEQYF,TGTGCCAGCAGCATCGGGAGGGCCTACGAGCAGTACTTC
-,TRBJ2-7,TRBV28,TRBD2,CASSAGLAGVYEQYF,TGTGCCAGCAGTGCGGGACTAGCGGGAGTTTACGAGCAGTACTTC
-,TRBJ2-7,TRBV28,TRBD1,CASSLPGTGGDEQYF,TGTGCCAGCAGTTTACCCGGGACAGGGGGCGACGAGCAGTACTTC
-,TRBJ1-3,TRBV9,-,CASSMDASSGNTIYF,TGTGCCAGCAGCATGGATGCGAGCTCTGGAAACACCATATATTTT
-,TRBJ2-1,TRBV4-1,-,CASSQETMGFINEQFF,TGCGCCAGCAGCCAAGAAACAATGGGGTTTATCAATGAGCAGTTCTTC
-,TRBJ2-7,TRBV20-1,-,CSALAYEQYF,TGCAGTGCTCTAGCCTACGAGCAGTACTTC
-,TRBJ1-3,TRBV19,-,CASNPKTRNTIYF,TGTGCCAGTAATCCAAAAACCAGGAACACCATATATTTT
-,TRBJ2-1,TRBV28,TRBD2,CASSLTSGRDGYNEQFF,TGTGCCAGCAGTTTGACTAGCGGGAGGGACGGGTACAATGAGCAGTTCTTC
-,TRBJ1-1,TRBV6-1,-,CASRNMNTEAFF,TGTGCCAGCAGAAACATGAACACTGAAGCTTTCTTT
-,TRBJ2-2,TRBV10-1,-,CASSDSGELFF,TGCGCCAGCAGTGACTCCGGGGAGCTGTTTTTT
-,TRBJ2-7,TRBV19,TRBD2,CASRLTSGDSYEQYF,TGTGCCAGTAGGCTTACTAGCGGGGACTCCTACGAGCAGTACTTC